The next 10 T cell receptor beta chains were all read from a single sample in a study of cytomegalovirus exposure and HLA in healthy donors. TCRdb keeps only in-frame clones here, not all; method: immunoSEQ multiplex PCR. The data show approximately 210,000 clones, more than 70% seen once. The sequenced material came from PBMCs. Receptor source: a woman aged 18-35 years in good health and CMV-seronegative.

Here the CDR3 reads CASSFGLADLPLWEQYF. CDR3 bases: TGTGCCAGCAGTTTTGGACTAGCGGACCTCCCCTTGTGGGAGCAGTACTTC. The rearrangement joins TRBV27 to TRBJ2-7; 10 bases are a match to TRBD2. The CDR3 has 17 amino acids. Germline trimming cut 3 bases from V and 7 bases from J; bases unmatched to any gene: 15. The germline V gene encodes CDR1 MNHEY and CDR2 SMNVEV (reference sequence).

This chain connects TRBV10-3 to TRBJ1-1; 12 bases agree with TRBD1. This CDR3 spans 17 amino acids. The germline V gene has CDR1 ENHRY and CDR2 SYGVKD. V trimming: 6 bases; J trimming: 4 bases; junction bases outside the gene matches: 12. The CDR3 region is CAIRGQGAKDMGTEAFF. CDR3 DNA: TGTGCCATCAGGGGACAGGGGGCTAAGGATATGGGCACTGAAGCTTTCTTT.

The rearrangement links TRBV4-2 to TRBJ1-2; D ambiguous. Germline V gives CDR1 LGHNA, CDR2 YNFKEQ. With 6 bases removed from V and 2 bases from J, the gap between germline ends came to 10 bases. The CDR3 sequence is 13 residues long. The CDR3 DNA reads as TGTGCCAGCAGTTTAGAGTCGAACTATGGCTACACCTTC. Protein product: CASSLESNYGYTF.

This chain links TRBV6-4 with TRBJ2-1, with TRBD2 matching over 13 bases. Looked up from germline, CDR1 is MRHNA and CDR2 is SNTAGT. CDR3 size: 17 residues. The V gene end was trimmed by 3 bases and the J gene end by 2 bases; junction bases not matched to a gene: 4. In DNA form, the CDR3 reads TGTGCCAGCAGTGAACGCGGACTAGCGGGGGCCTACAATGAGCAGTTCTTC. Its protein is CASSERGLAGAYNEQFF.

This clone was recorded a few times. The chain employs TRBV6-6 and TRBJ1-2; unclear D gene. In germline, CDR1 is MNHNY, CDR2 SVGAGI (reference sequence). Trimming took off 5 bases at V and 7 bases at J, with 14 bases between the two ends. The CDR3 runs 13 residues. CDR3 nucleotides: TGTGCCAGCAGTGACCCGCAGGATAGTGGCTACACCTTC. It specifies CASSDPQDSGYTF.

This clone was observed once. V and J are TRBV9 and TRBJ2-3; 7 bases map to TRBD2. V gave up 0 bases and J gave up 3 bases; unmatched junction bases: 16. Looked up from germline, CDR1 is SGDLS and CDR2 is YYNGEE. The CDR3 totals 19 residues. CDR3 amino acids: CASSVVGLRGDARTDTQYF. The DNA for the CDR3 is TGTGCCAGCAGCGTAGTGGGACTAAGGGGTGACGCACGGACAGATACGCAGTATTTT.

The chain has TRBV4-2 and TRBJ2-4; 7 bases fit TRBD1. Germline CDR1 and CDR2: LGHNA and YNFKEQ. CDR3 length: 16 amino acids. The junction had 11 bases not matched to a gene; V was cut back by 4 bases and J by 5 bases. In DNA form, the CDR3 reads TGTGCCAGCAGCCCAACCGACGGGACAGAAGAAAACATTCAGTACTTC. It encodes CASSPTDGTEENIQYF.

The chain recombines TRBV6-5 with TRBJ1-2; D is ambiguous. Deletions cut 0 bases from V and 1 base from J, with 6 bases between. Germline CDR1 MNHEY, CDR2 SVGAGI. The CDR3 runs 14 residues. In DNA form, the CDR3 reads TGTGCCAGCAGTTACTCTGCGGATAACTATGGCTACACCTTC. Encoded protein: CASSYSADNYGYTF.

The chain employs TRBV18 and TRBJ1-1, with a possible D match to TRBD1 (6 bases). V was cut by 4 bases and J by 3 bases, with 18 bases left in between. From germline, CDR1 is KGHSH and CDR2 LQKENI. The CDR3 extends over 16 amino acids. In nucleotides, the CDR3 is TGTGCCAGCTCACTACCCTCTGACAGGTCCTACACTGAAGCTTTCTTT. This sequence encodes CASSLPSDRSYTEAFF.

The V gene is TRBV5-8, the J gene TRBJ1-4; 7 bases align to TRBD1. Per germline, CDR1 SGHTS and CDR2 YDEGEE. The trim removed 0 bases at V and 3 bases at J, leaving 5 bases unmatched. This CDR3 has 16 amino acids. CDR3 in DNA: TGTGCCAGCAGCTTGGAGGGGGCAGGGTCTAATGAAAAACTGTTTTTT. Translated, it gives CASSLEGAGSNEKLFF. Full variable domain (rest looked up from reference TRBV5-8 and TRBJ1-4): EAGVTQSPTHLIKTRGQQATLRCSPISGHTSVYWYQQALGLGLQFLLWYDEGEERNRGNFPPRFSGRQFPNYSSELNVNALELEDSALYLCASSLEGAGSNEKLFFGSGTQLSVL.